This TCR beta chain was documented in a study of lymphopenia after photon versus proton radiotherapy. General study results and limits: Post-nadir TCR diversity decline inversely tracked overall survival among those who died. Oligoclonal CD8+ Temra expansion after nadir drove photon patients' diversity drop. Better survival with proton therapy was suggested as possible, not demonstrated. Photon-treated patients lost naive T cells and TCR diversity; proton-treated stayed stable.

Trimming removed 5 bases from V and 7 bases from J; junction bases left unmatched: 6. The CDR3 spans 13 residues. The germline V gene has CDR1 SGHTA and CDR2 FQGTGA. Points on this clone: The antigen remains undetermined.

Sequenced by immunoSEQ multiplex PCR; TCRdb stores in-frame clones only, minus some. The sample carries about 42,000 clones, around four fifths recorded once. This receptor was identified in a woman aged 70-85 years with pancreatic cancer. This specimen was peripheral blood, taken from a patient treated with proton-based radiotherapy. This rearrangement joins TRBV7-3 to TRBJ1-1, with 8 bases fitting TRBD1. The DNA of the CDR3 is TGTGCCAGCAGCCCTCAGGGGGCTGGTGAAGCTTTCTTT. Its protein is CASSPQGAGEAFF. The full variable domain, with the rest looked up from reference TRBV7-3 and TRBJ1-1, is GAGVSQTPSNKVTEKGKYVELRCDPISGHTALYWYRQSLGQGPEFLIYFQGTGAADDSGLPNDRFFAVRPEGSVSTLKIQRTERGDSAVYLCASSPQGAGEAFFGQGTRLTVV.